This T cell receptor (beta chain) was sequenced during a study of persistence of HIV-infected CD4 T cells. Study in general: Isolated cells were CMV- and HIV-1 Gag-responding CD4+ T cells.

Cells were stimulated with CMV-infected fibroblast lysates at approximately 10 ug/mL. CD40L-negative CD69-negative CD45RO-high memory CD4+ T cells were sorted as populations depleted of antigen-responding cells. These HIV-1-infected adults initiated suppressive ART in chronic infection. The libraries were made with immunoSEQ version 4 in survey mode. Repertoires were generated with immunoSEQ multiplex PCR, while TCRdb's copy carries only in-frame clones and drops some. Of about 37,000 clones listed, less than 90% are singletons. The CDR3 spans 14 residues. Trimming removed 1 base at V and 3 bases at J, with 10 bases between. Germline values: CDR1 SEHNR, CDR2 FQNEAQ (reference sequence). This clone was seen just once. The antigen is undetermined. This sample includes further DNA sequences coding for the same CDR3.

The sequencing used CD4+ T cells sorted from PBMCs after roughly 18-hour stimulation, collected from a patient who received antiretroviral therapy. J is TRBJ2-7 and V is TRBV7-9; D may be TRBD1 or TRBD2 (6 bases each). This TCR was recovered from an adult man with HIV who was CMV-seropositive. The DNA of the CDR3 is TGTGCCAGCAGCTTAGGGGGGGCTAGCTACGAGCAGTACTTC. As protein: CASSLGGASYEQYF.